Listed here are 26 T cell receptor beta chains from one sample, sequenced in a study of blood T cell repertoires in COVID-19. Measured with immunoSEQ multiplex PCR; TCRdb has only the in-frame clones, and not every one. This table has tens of thousands of clones, around 85% appearing once. Sequenced sample: peripheral blood. Receptors were obtained from a man between 25 and 39 years old with acute or convalescent COVID-19.

The chain has TRBV7-2 and TRBJ1-2; D is perhaps TRBD1 (5 bases). The germline V and J ends were trimmed by 1 base and 2 bases, with 14 bases remaining between them. Germline CDR1 SGHTA, CDR2 FQGNSA. CDR3 size: 16 residues. The CDR3 protein is CASSLGGGGMNYGYTF. DNA for the CDR3: TGTGCCAGCAGCTTAGGGGGGGGAGGGATGAACTATGGCTACACCTTC. Full variable domain (rest looked up from reference TRBV7-2 and TRBJ1-2): GAGVSQSPSNKVTEKGKDVELRCDPISGHTALYWYRQSLGQGLEFLIYFQGNSAPDKSGLPSDRFSAERTGGSVSTLTIQRTQQEDSAVYLCASSLGGGGMNYGYTFGSGTRLTVV.

This clone was seen a handful of times. The chain is built from TRBV2 and TRBJ1-1, with 7 bases identical to TRBD1. Germline V gene lookup returns CDR1 SNHLY and CDR2 FYNNEI. This CDR3 has 14 amino acids. After removal of 7 bases from V and 5 bases from J, the junction contained 10 bases not matched to a gene. The CDR3 DNA reads as TGTGCCAGCAAGATCAGGGGGTTGGTTACTGAAGCTTTCTTT. This gives the protein CASKIRGLVTEAFF. The full variable domain, in which reference TRBV2 and TRBJ1-1 provide the parts outside the CDR3, is EPEVTQTPSHQVTQMGQEVILRCVPISNHLYFYWYRQILGQKVEFLVSFYNNEISEKSEIFDDQFSVERPDGSNFTLKIRSTKLEDSAMYFCASKIRGLVTEAFFGQGTRLTVV.

This clone was counted once. V gene TRBV3-1 (or the pseudogene TRBV3-2) combines with J gene TRBJ2-5; D may be TRBD1 (5 bases). CDR3 length: 13 residues. V lost 3 bases and J 1 base, leaving 6 bases between the germline ends. Germline V gene sequence: CDR1 LGHDT, CDR2 YNNKEL (reference sequence). CDR3 sequence: CASSQGPQETQYF. CDR3 in DNA: TGTGCCAGCAGCCAGGGGCCCCAAGAGACCCAGTACTTC.

The gene calls are TRBV4-3 and TRBJ1-2; tentatively, D is TRBD1 (5 bases). V was shortened by 1 base and J by 7 bases, with 13 bases between the two germline ends. CDR3 size: 14 residues. Germline CDR1 reads LGHNA; CDR2 reads YSLEER. Written as DNA, the CDR3 is TGCGCCAGCAGCCAAGGGGATGGTAGGGGTGGCTACACCTTC. Its translation: CASSQGDGRGGYTF.

The J gene is TRBJ2-7, the V gene TRBV6-5; 10 positions match TRBD2. There are 14 residues in the CDR3. Germline V gives CDR1 MNHEY, CDR2 SVGAGI. J gave up 2 bases and V 8 bases, and 6 bases lay outside the gene matches. The CDR3 sequence: CASAGTSATYEQYF. The CDR3 nucleotides are TGTGCCAGCGCCGGGACTAGCGCAACCTACGAGCAGTACTTC.

CDR3 nucleotide sequence: TGTGCCAGCAGCCCCGGGACTAGTCTCTACAATGAGCAGTTCTTC. It encodes CASSPGTSLYNEQFF. The rearrangement links TRBV11-3 to TRBJ2-1; TRBD2 matches at 8 bases. There are 15 residues in the CDR3. CDR1 and CDR2 (germline): SGHNT, YENEEA. V was pared by 5 bases and J by 3 bases, with 6 bases of the junction left unmatched.

The gene calls are TRBV19 and TRBJ1-5; tentatively, D is TRBD1 (6 bases). Germline-derived CDR1 and CDR2 are LNHDA and SQIVND (reference sequence). Trimming left V 0 bases short and J 4 bases short, with 7 bases between. The CDR3 is 14 amino acids. The CDR3 is CASSIDTGNQPQHF. CDR3 sequence (DNA): TGTGCCAGTAGTATAGACACAGGGAATCAGCCCCAGCATTTT. Complete variable domain (other parts from reference TRBV19 and TRBJ1-5): DGGITQSPKYLFRKEGQNVTLSCEQNLNHDAMYWYRQDPGQGLRLIYYSQIVNDFQKGDIAEGYSVSREKKESFPLTVTSAQKNPTAFYLCASSIDTGNQPQHFGDGTRLSIL.

V is TRBV7-2 and J is TRBJ2-7, with TRBD2 matching over 7 bases. The CDR3 spans 15 residues. Germline CDR1 SGHTA, CDR2 FQGNSA. V was clipped by 4 bases and J by 2 bases; unmatched bases: 8. CDR3 protein: CASSYTSSGPYEQYF. The CDR3 bases are TGTGCCAGCAGCTACACCTCTAGCGGCCCCTACGAGCAGTACTTC.

This rearrangement joins TRBV14 to TRBJ2-3, with 7 bases aligning to TRBD1. The V and J ends lost 3 bases and 6 bases, in that order; junction bases with no gene match: 15. Germline-derived CDR1 and CDR2 are SGHDN and FVKESK. The CDR3 runs to 17 residues. CDR3 loop: CASSHRQGKEVGDTQYF. In DNA, the CDR3 is TGTGCCAGCAGCCACAGACAGGGTAAAGAAGTTGGGGATACGCAGTATTTT.

J is TRBJ2-7 and V is TRBV6-5; D may be TRBD1 (5 bases). Trimming shortened V by 2 bases and J by 2 bases, and 7 bases separated the two germline ends. CDR1 is MNHEY, CDR2 SVGAGI, per germline. This CDR3 spans 13 amino acids. As DNA, the CDR3 is TGTGCCAGCAGTTACGGCAGGGCCTACGAGCAGTACTTC. It codes for CASSYGRAYEQYF.

In this sample, this clone turned up once. This sequence joins TRBV6-6 and TRBJ1-5; 11 bases are shared with TRBD1. The CDR3 consists of 16 residues. After removal of 6 bases from V and 6 bases from J, the junction contained 10 bases not matched to a gene. Per germline, CDR1 MNHNY and CDR2 SVGAGI (reference sequence). The CDR3, as DNA: TGTGCCAGCAGCCCGAAGGGACAGGGGGATAGTCAGCCCCAGCATTTT. It encodes CASSPKGQGDSQPQHF.

The V gene is TRBV25-1, the J gene TRBJ2-5, with D tentatively TRBD2 (6 bases). V lost 6 bases and J 4 bases, leaving 27 bases between the germline ends. The CDR3 totals 18 residues. The V gene's germline CDR1 is MGHDK and CDR2 SYGVNS. The CDR3 DNA reads as TGTGCCAGCAGCCCACTGGGGCGGCTTGGCGGGGCACCAGAGACCCAGTACTTC. It encodes CASSPLGRLGGAPETQYF.

The chain recombines TRBV6-5 with TRBJ2-1, with 16 bases fitting TRBD2. CDR1 is MNHEY, CDR2 SVGAGI, per germline. The junction had 6 bases not matched to a gene; V was cut back by 6 bases and J by 10 bases. This CDR3 is 15 amino acids long. The CDR3 DNA sequence: TGTGCCAGCAGCCCCGGGACTAGCGGGAGGGGGGAGCAGTTCTTC. It encodes CASSPGTSGRGEQFF.

The rearrangement uses TRBV4-2 and TRBJ2-7; 7 bases align to TRBD2. V was pared by 3 bases and J by 5 bases, with 10 bases of the junction left unmatched. CDR1 LGHNA and CDR2 YNFKEQ come from the germline V gene. There are 15 residues in the CDR3. CDR3 DNA: TGTGCCAGCAGCCATGGGGAGGGTACTGCGGACGAGCAGTACTTC. This gives the protein CASSHGEGTADEQYF.

The V call is TRBV25-1, the J call TRBJ1-6; no definite D call. CDR3 size: 14 residues. The V end was cut by 5 bases, the J end by 5 bases, with 10 bases between. The germline gives CDR1 MGHDK, CDR2 SYGVNS. DNA for the CDR3: TGTGCCAGCAGTTCCTACGGGGATAATTCACCCCTCCACTTT. This encodes CASSSYGDNSPLHF.

The chain combines TRBV11-2 with TRBJ1-2, with TRBD1 as a possible D gene (6 bases). Germline V gene sequence: CDR1 SGHAT, CDR2 FQNNGV. The V and J ends lost 0 bases and 5 bases respectively, with 19 bases between them. This CDR3 has 17 residues. The CDR3 is CASSLEAQTGRGYGYTF. The CDR3 nucleotides are TGTGCCAGCAGCTTAGAAGCACAGACAGGTCGTGGGTATGGCTACACCTTC.

The chain links TRBV4-2 to TRBJ2-7; perhaps TRBD2 as D (6 bases). Trimming removed 0 bases from V and 2 bases from J, with 14 bases in between. From germline, CDR1 is LGHNA and CDR2 YNFKEQ. This CDR3 has 16 amino acids. The CDR3 coding sequence is TGTGCCAGCAGCCAAGATCCGGGGGTGGGGCCCTACGAGCAGTACTTC. It specifies CASSQDPGVGPYEQYF.

V is TRBV2 and J is TRBJ2-5; 7 bases agree with TRBD2. The CDR3 extends over 12 amino acids. Germline loops: CDR1 SNHLY, CDR2 FYNNEI. V was pared by 11 bases and J by 3 bases, with 6 bases of the junction left unmatched. CDR3 coding DNA: TGTGCCGCGGGGGAGCGGGAAGAGACCCAGTACTTC. Encoded protein: CAAGEREETQYF.

The rearrangement links TRBV6-5 to TRBJ1-3; TRBD1 aligns across 7 bases. V gave up 0 bases and J gave up 2 bases; unmatched junction bases: 4. CDR1 is MNHEY, CDR2 SVGAGI, per germline. The CDR3 covers 16 residues. The DNA of the CDR3 is TGTGCCAGCAGTTACTCGGGACAGTCCGCTGGAAACACCATATATTTT. Protein sequence: CASSYSGQSAGNTIYF.

This rearrangement joins TRBV7-9 to TRBJ2-3; D is possibly TRBD1 (6 bases). Trimming took off 0 bases at V and 10 bases at J, with 17 bases between the two ends. The length of the CDR3 is 15 residues. The germline CDR1 and CDR2 sequences are SEHNR and FQNEAQ (reference sequence). The CDR3 DNA is TGTGCCAGCAGCTTAGCAGGGGGTCACACAGGTGCGCAGTATTTT. Encoded protein: CASSLAGGHTGAQYF.

This clone occurred once. The chain joins TRBV19 to TRBJ2-3, with 10 bases identical to TRBD2. V trimming: 0 bases; J trimming: 3 bases; junction bases outside the gene matches: 6. This CDR3 has 17 amino acids. Looked up from germline, CDR1 is LNHDA and CDR2 is SQIVND (reference sequence). For the CDR3, the DNA is TGTGCCAGTAGTATAGAGGCCCTAGCGGGGGTTACAGATACGCAGTATTTT. Translation gives CASSIEALAGVTDTQYF. Full variable domain (rest looked up from reference TRBV19 and TRBJ2-3): DGGITQSPKYLFRKEGQNVTLSCEQNLNHDAMYWYRQDPGQGLRLIYYSQIVNDFQKGDIAEGYSVSREKKESFPLTVTSAQKNPTAFYLCASSIEALAGVTDTQYFGPGTRLTVL.

This clone has only a few counts. The V call is TRBV14, the J call TRBJ2-3; a possible D gene is TRBD1 (6 bases). Trimming stripped 4 bases from V and 2 bases from J, with 16 bases between. The CDR3 covers 16 residues. The germline V gene encodes CDR1 SGHDN and CDR2 FVKESK. The CDR3 is CASSPIQGTLTDTQYF. CDR3 nucleotides: TGTGCCAGCAGCCCGATCCAGGGGACCCTCACAGATACGCAGTATTTT.

V usage is TRBV13 and J usage is TRBJ2-7; a possible D gene is TRBD1 (6 bases). This CDR3 comprises 13 residues. Germline V gives CDR1 PRHDT, CDR2 FYEKMQ (reference sequence). V was cut by 4 bases and J by 4 bases, with 11 bases left in between. CDR3 residues: CASSYRQAYEQYF. CDR3 bases: TGTGCCAGCAGCTACCGACAGGCTTACGAGCAGTACTTC.

The genes are TRBV7-2 and TRBJ2-1; D is unresolved. Trimming removed 5 bases at V and 0 bases at J, with 17 bases between. The CDR3 consists of 17 residues. Germline loops: CDR1 SGHTA, CDR2 FQGNSA. The CDR3 sequence is CASSPQSAGSSYNEQFF. The CDR3 DNA is TGTGCCAGCAGCCCCCAGAGCGCTGGTTCCTCCTACAATGAGCAGTTCTTC.

The chain has TRBV19 and TRBJ2-1, with 8 nucleotides matching TRBD2. The germline gives CDR1 LNHDA, CDR2 SQIVND (reference sequence). With V trimmed by 2 bases and J by 8 bases, 14 bases remained unmatched. The CDR3 extends over 17 amino acids. CDR3 loop: CASSIFSGGSSYYEQFF. CDR3 coding DNA: TGTGCCAGTAGTATATTCTCGGGAGGGAGTTCATACTATGAGCAGTTCTTC. Variable domain in full (rest from reference TRBV19 and TRBJ2-1): DGGITQSPKYLFRKEGQNVTLSCEQNLNHDAMYWYRQDPGQGLRLIYYSQIVNDFQKGDIAEGYSVSREKKESFPLTVTSAQKNPTAFYLCASSIFSGGSSYYEQFFGPGTRLTVL.

This chain connects TRBV9 to TRBJ2-7; tentatively, D is TRBD1 (5 bases). Germline CDR1 reads SGDLS; CDR2 reads YYNGEE. Trimming cost V 0 bases and J 2 bases, with 15 bases left between them. The CDR3 is 16 amino acids. As DNA, the CDR3 is TGTGCCAGCAGCGTAGATCCAACCCCAGGGACCTACGAGCAGTACTTC. Amino acids: CASSVDPTPGTYEQYF.